One sample yielded the 9 T cell receptor beta chains listed below, sequenced in a study of blood T cell repertoires in COVID-19. Clones were read by immunoSEQ multiplex PCR, and TCRdb kept only the in-frame ones, dropping some. The table lists about 240,000 clones, around 86% of them singletons. The specimen sequenced was PBMCs or T cells enriched from blood (not recorded which). Source of these receptors: a woman aged 40 to 55 with acute COVID-19.

The chain is built from TRBV4-2 and TRBJ2-7; 8 bases align to TRBD1. V gave up 2 bases and J gave up 0 bases; unmatched junction bases: 6. The CDR3 extends over 16 amino acids. Germline V gene lookup returns CDR1 LGHNA and CDR2 YNFKEQ. The CDR3 coding sequence is TGTGCCAGCAGCCAATCGGACAGGGCCAGCTCCTACGAGCAGTACTTC. It specifies CASSQSDRASSYEQYF.

The CDR3 reads CASSPKQGGGSPLHF. The CDR3 DNA is TGCGCCAGCAGCCCCAAACAGGGCGGGGGTTCACCCCTCCACTTT. The chain employs TRBV5-1 and TRBJ1-6, with TRBD1 as a possible D gene (6 bases). This CDR3 spans 15 amino acids. The V gene's germline CDR1 is SGHRS and CDR2 YFSETQ. Between the trimmed V and J ends, which lost 4 bases and 9 bases, there was a span of 17 bases.

This chain connects TRBV6-5 to TRBJ1-1, with 8 bases identical to TRBD1. Germline-derived CDR1 and CDR2 are MNHEY and SVGAGI. Unmatched junction bases numbered 11, after V lost 5 bases and J lost 9 bases. This CDR3 is 14 amino acids long. The CDR3 loop reads CASSRNDRGEQAFF. The CDR3 DNA reads TGTGCCAGCAGTCGTAACGACAGGGGAGAACAAGCTTTCTTT.

This chain connects TRBV6-5 to TRBJ1-2; D remains unclear. The length of the CDR3 is 16 residues. The germline V and J ends were trimmed by 0 bases and 3 bases, with 14 bases remaining between them. Germline V lookup: CDR1 MNHEY, CDR2 SVGAGI. The CDR3 nucleotides are TGTGCCAGCAGTTACTCGATGTCGGCGGTAGACTATGGCTACACCTTC. Its protein product is CASSYSMSAVDYGYTF.

The chain uses TRBV5-1 and TRBJ2-1, with D possibly matching TRBD1 (5 bases). Trimming took off 3 bases at V and 2 bases at J, with 12 bases between the two ends. The length of the CDR3 is 15 residues. Germline V gives CDR1 SGHRS, CDR2 YFSETQ. This CDR3 reads CASSWTPFTYNEQFF. Here the CDR3 DNA reads TGCGCCAGCAGCTGGACACCGTTCACCTACAATGAGCAGTTCTTC. Using reference TRBV5-1 and TRBJ2-1 for the parts outside the CDR3, the full variable domain is KAGVTQTPRYLIKTRGQQVTLSCSPISGHRSVSWYQQTPGQGLQFLFEYFSETQRNKGNFPGRFSGRQFSNSRSEMNVSTLELGDSALYLCASSWTPFTYNEQFFGPGTRLTVL.

The chain is built from TRBV15 and TRBJ1-5; D is unclear. Germline CDR1 is LNHNV and CDR2 is YYDKDF (reference sequence). The CDR3 extends over 14 amino acids. V was clipped by 5 bases and J by 0 bases, with 8 bases between them. The CDR3 loop is CATSVGLSNQPQHF. Here the CDR3 DNA reads TGTGCCACCAGCGTTGGACTTAGCAATCAGCCCCAGCATTTT.

The J gene is TRBJ2-3, the V gene TRBV24-1, with TRBD2 matching over 8 bases. J was trimmed by 6 bases and V by 4 bases; bases with no gene match: 8. The CDR3 runs 15 residues. The V gene's germline CDR1 is KGHDR and CDR2 SFDVKD. This chain's CDR3 is CATSEPGLGIDTQYF. In nucleotides, the CDR3 is TGTGCCACCAGTGAGCCGGGACTAGGAATCGATACGCAGTATTTT.

V is TRBV5-1 and J is TRBJ2-7; 7 nucleotides align to TRBD1. CDR1 is SGHRS and CDR2 is YFSETQ in the germline V gene. This CDR3 contains 15 residues. V shed 3 bases and J 7 bases; nucleotides not matched to a gene: 13. Here the CDR3 DNA reads TGCGCCAGCAGCTCTCCGGGACAGACCCAACGGGAGCAGTACTTC. Its translation: CASSSPGQTQREQYF.

The gene calls are TRBV19 and TRBJ1-1; 7 nucleotides line up with TRBD1. The junction had 9 bases not matched to a gene; V was cut back by 5 bases and J by 6 bases. The CDR3 runs 14 residues. Looked up from germline, CDR1 is LNHDA and CDR2 is SQIVND (reference sequence). CDR3 sequence (DNA): TGTGCCAGTAGTTGGGGGACAGTCCGATCTGAAGCTTTCTTT. Translating it yields CASSWGTVRSEAFF.